Listed here are 25 T cell receptor beta chains from one sample, sequenced in a study of blood T cells in healthy people across ages. Sample-barcoded 5' priming and a J-beta primer mix drove a second PCR of about 7 to 12 cycles. MiXCR, run by TCRdb on the 5' RACE reads, gives a single entry per CDR3 protein. The table has about 1.4 million distinct CDR3 sequences, approximately 60% seen once. The sequenced material came from blood. These receptors originate from a man aged 18 to 30 in good health.

V and J are TRBV6-1 and TRBJ2-2, with D possibly TRBD1 on 6 matching bases. The CDR3 extends over 15 amino acids. The V and J ends lost 6 bases and 1 base respectively, with 12 bases between them. Germline CDR1 MNHNS, CDR2 SASEGT. The CDR3 region is CASRAATGNTGELFF. The DNA of the CDR3 is TGTGCCAGCAGAGCCGCGACAGGGAACACCGGGGAGCTGTTTTTT.

This chain uses TRBV6-2 or TRBV6-3 with TRBJ2-3; perhaps TRBD1 as D (5 bases). The CDR3 has 15 amino acids. Germline CDR1 is MNHEY and CDR2 is SVGEGT. Trimming took off 5 bases at V and 0 bases at J, with 12 bases between the two ends. The CDR3 loop reads CASSAEGASTDTQYF. The CDR3 DNA reads as TGTGCCAGCAGTGCAGAAGGGGCTAGCACAGATACGCAGTATTTT.

The chain recombines TRBV20-1 with TRBJ1-5; the D is unclear. CDR1 DFQATT and CDR2 SNEGSKA come from the germline V gene (reference sequence). V was shortened by 5 bases and J by 4 bases, with 12 bases between the two germline ends. The CDR3 consists of 13 residues. CDR3: CSAATGQNQPQHF. As DNA, the CDR3 is TGCAGTGCTGCGACCGGGCAAAATCAGCCCCAGCATTTT.

V and J are TRBV11-3 and TRBJ2-5; D remains ambiguous. Germline loops: CDR1 SGHNT, CDR2 YENEEA. This CDR3 region has 15 residues. The V end was cut by 1 base, the J end by 1 base, with 10 bases between. The CDR3 spells CASSLGGHSQETQYF. The CDR3 bases are TGTGCCAGCAGCTTAGGCGGTCACTCCCAAGAGACCCAGTACTTC.

The sample holds a few counts of this clonotype. The J gene is TRBJ2-2, the V gene TRBV3-1; possibly TRBD2 for D (6 bases). Deletions cut 5 bases from V and 6 bases from J, with 13 bases between. Germline V gene lookup returns CDR1 LGHDT and CDR2 YNNKEL (reference sequence). This CDR3 has 14 residues. In nucleotides, the CDR3 is TGTGCCAGCAGCAGGAGGGATTGGGCCGGGGAGCTGTTTTTT. This encodes CASSRRDWAGELFF. The full variable domain, its missing parts supplied by reference TRBV3-1 and TRBJ2-2, is DTAVSQTPKYLVTQMGNDKSIKCEQNLGHDTMYWYKQDSKKFLKIMFSYNNKELIINETVPNRFSPKSPDKAHLNLHINSLELGDSAVYFCASSRRDWAGELFFGEGSRLTVL.

This clonotype occurred many times. The V and J genes are TRBV29-1 and TRBJ1-2; D is unresolved. From germline, CDR1 is SQVTM and CDR2 ANQGSEA. V lost 1 base and J lost 0, with 9 bases in between. The CDR3 is made up of 14 amino acids. The DNA of the CDR3 is TGCAGCGTTGAAGGCTTGTACCCTAACTATGGCTACACCTTC. Residues: CSVEGLYPNYGYTF.

The chain employs TRBV5-6 and TRBJ1-2; 7 bases match TRBD1. The CDR3 contains 12 residues. CDR1 and CDR2 from the germline V gene are SGHDT and YYEEEE. V dropped 6 bases and J dropped 7; count of bases not matched to a gene: 6. CDR3 sequence (DNA): TGTGCCAGCACCCCAGGGGGGGGTGGCTACACCTTC. Its protein is CASTPGGGGYTF.

A single count supports this clonotype. The V and J genes are TRBV2 and TRBJ1-4, with a possible D match to TRBD1 (5 bases). This CDR3 has 15 amino acids. The ends were cut back, 4 bases at V and 3 bases at J, with 12 bases in the middle. The germline V gene encodes CDR1 SNHLY and CDR2 FYNNEI. The CDR3 loop is CASSGGAGPNEKLFF. The CDR3 nucleotides are TGTGCCAGCAGTGGCGGGGCAGGGCCTAATGAAAAACTGTTTTTT.

This chain connects TRBV15 to TRBJ2-1; TRBD1 or TRBD2 may be the D gene (5 bases each). V gave up 5 bases and J gave up 2 bases, with 10 bases separating them. The CDR3 sequence is 14 residues long. Germline values: CDR1 LNHNV, CDR2 YYDKDF (reference sequence). The CDR3 sequence is CATSGGWAYNEQFF. As DNA, the CDR3 is TGTGCCACCAGCGGGGGTTGGGCCTACAATGAGCAGTTCTTC.

The rearrangement joins TRBV30 to TRBJ2-5; D is perhaps TRBD1 (6 bases). This CDR3 has 13 amino acids. V was pared by 5 bases and J by 2 bases, with 12 bases between. In germline, CDR1 is GTSNPN, CDR2 SVGIG (reference sequence). The CDR3 DNA reads as TGTGCCTGGGGGGGACAACTACAAGAGACCCAGTACTTC. Translating gives CAWGGQLQETQYF.

This sequence joins TRBV12-3 or TRBV12-4 and TRBJ2-7; 7 nucleotides line up with TRBD2. The CDR3 contains 13 residues. The V and J ends lost 7 bases and 3 bases, in that order; junction bases with no gene match: 6. CDR3: CASKTSALYEQYF. In nucleotides, the CDR3 is TGTGCCAGCAAAACTAGCGCCCTCTACGAGCAGTACTTC.

The V and J genes are TRBV12-3 or TRBV12-4 and TRBJ2-5; D is unresolved. CDR3 size: 13 residues. Trimming took 3 bases from V and 4 from J, leaving 9 bases between them. The CDR3 protein is CASSFLQGETQYF. DNA of the CDR3: TGTGCCAGCAGTTTCCTTCAAGGAGAGACCCAGTACTTC.

The chain carries TRBV6-5 and TRBJ1-1, with D tentatively TRBD1 (5 bases). The CDR3 is made up of 15 amino acids. With 0 bases removed from V and 1 base from J, the gap between germline ends came to 9 bases. Per the germline V gene, CDR1 is MNHEY and CDR2 is SVGAGI. DNA for the CDR3: TGTGCCAGCAGTTACTCAGACGGGGCGAACACTGAAGCTTTCTTT. Residues: CASSYSDGANTEAFF.

The CDR3 region is CASSLGWDRKETQYF. CDR3 sequence (DNA): TGTGCCAGCAGTCTGGGCTGGGACAGGAAAGAGACCCAGTACTTC. This chain joins TRBV25-1 and TRBJ2-5, with 8 bases matching TRBD1. Germline CDR1 is MGHDK and CDR2 is SYGVNS. The CDR3 totals 15 residues. Trimming took 5 bases from V and 3 from J; bases not matched to a gene: 8.

The chain has TRBV5-1 and TRBJ2-3; D not certain. The germline V and J ends were trimmed by 0 bases and 0 bases, with 8 bases remaining between them. Germline assignment: CDR1 SGHRS and CDR2 YFSETQ. The CDR3 is 15 amino acids. The DNA for the CDR3 is TGCGCCAGCAGCTTGGCCAGAGCTAGCACAGATACGCAGTATTTT. It is translated as CASSLARASTDTQYF.

The chain carries TRBV7-9 and TRBJ2-1; 9 bases agree with TRBD1. Trimming removed 1 base from V and 8 bases from J; junction bases left unmatched: 9. This CDR3 is built from 16 residues. The V gene's germline CDR1 is SEHNR and CDR2 FQNEAQ (reference sequence). The chain's CDR3 is CASSLGGTGTVDEQFF. In DNA, the CDR3 is TGTGCCAGCAGCTTAGGGGGGACAGGGACGGTTGATGAGCAGTTCTTC.

V usage is TRBV29-1 and J usage is TRBJ1-1; no clear D gene. Trimming pared 2 bases from V and 2 bases from J, leaving 9 bases between. This CDR3 contains 13 residues. Germline V gene lookup returns CDR1 SQVTM and CDR2 ANQGSEA. The CDR3 coding sequence is TGCAGCGTTGAACCCGGACGCAACACTGAAGCTTTCTTT. This sequence encodes CSVEPGRNTEAFF.

The rearrangement joins TRBV12-3 or TRBV12-4 to TRBJ2-1; no firm D call. The CDR3 is 15 residues long. The V gene lost 5 bases and the J gene lost 1 base, with 12 bases spanning the gap. CDR3 protein: CASSPSLRSYNEQFF. CDR3 DNA sequence: TGTGCCAGCAGTCCGTCCCTGAGGTCCTACAATGAGCAGTTCTTC.

This clonotype occurred a few times. The chain carries TRBV29-1 and TRBJ2-1; perhaps D is TRBD1 or TRBD2 (5 bases each). This CDR3 region has 14 residues. Germline V gene data show CDR1 as SQVTM and CDR2 as ANQGSEA. V was trimmed by 6 bases and J by 7 bases, leaving 19 bases between them. CDR3 sequence reads: CSVDPGTPLNEQFF. CDR3 nucleotides: TGCAGCGTCGATCCCGGGACCCCGTTGAATGAGCAGTTCTTC.

The gene calls are TRBV21-1 and TRBJ2-1; the table's D call of TRBD2 was not tested on the DNA. TRBV21-1 is annotated as a pseudogene. The length of the CDR3 is 15 residues. CDR3: CASILRERRNNEQFF. DNA of the CDR3: TGTGCCAGCATCCTTAGAGAGCGGCGAAACAATGAGCAGTTCTTC.

This chain links TRBV20-1 with TRBJ2-1, with 15 bases fitting TRBD2. CDR3 length equals 18 residues. The V gene's germline CDR1 is DFQATT and CDR2 SNEGSKA (reference sequence). The V gene end was trimmed by 1 base and the J gene end by 2 bases; junction bases not matched to a gene: 6. The CDR3 bases are TGCAGTGCTAGAGGGTTCGGACTAGCGGGGGGGCCCTACAATGAGCAGTTCTTC. As protein: CSARGFGLAGGPYNEQFF.

V is TRBV6-1 and J is TRBJ1-4, with D perhaps TRBD1 (5 bases). The germline gives CDR1 MNHNS, CDR2 SASEGT. CDR3 length: 13 residues. Trimming stripped 8 bases from V and 8 bases from J, with 15 bases between. CDR3 coding DNA: TGTGCCAGCCACCGGGACCGGGACGAAAAACTGTTTTTT. This gives the protein CASHRDRDEKLFF.

The genes are TRBV4-3 and TRBJ2-1, with D perhaps TRBD2 (6 bases). Trimming took 5 bases from V and 0 from J, leaving 20 bases between them. The germline gives CDR1 LGHNA, CDR2 YSLEER. CDR3 size: 18 residues. The CDR3 is CASSEHRDFPSSYNEQFF. The CDR3 bases are TGCGCCAGCAGCGAACACCGGGACTTTCCAAGCTCCTACAATGAGCAGTTCTTC.

The sample holds a few counts of this clonotype. The gene calls are TRBV14 and TRBJ1-2; TRBD1 is a possible D gene (5 bases). From germline, CDR1 is SGHDN and CDR2 FVKESK. Trimming cost V 3 bases and J 5 bases, with 10 bases left between them. The CDR3 runs to 13 residues. The CDR3 DNA is TGTGCCAGCAGCCAGGGGGTTCGGTATGGCTACACCTTC. This encodes CASSQGVRYGYTF. The full variable domain, with the rest looked up from reference TRBV14 and TRBJ1-2, is EAGVTQFPSHSVIEKGQTVTLRCDPISGHDNLYWYRRVMGKEIKFLLHFVKESKQDESGMPNNRFLAERTGGTYSTLKVQPAELEDSGVYFCASSQGVRYGYTFGSGTRLTVV.

The J gene is TRBJ2-7, the V gene TRBV4-1; weak D call: TRBD2 (6 bases). The germline V and J ends were trimmed by 2 bases and 0 bases, with 14 bases remaining between them. Germline assignment: CDR1 MGHRA and CDR2 YSYEKL. This CDR3 spans 16 amino acids. The chain's CDR3 is CASSQLGGLSSYEQYF. CDR3 nucleotides: TGCGCCAGCAGCCAACTTGGAGGGTTATCCTCCTACGAGCAGTACTTC.